The 7 T cell receptor beta chains listed next were all sequenced from one sample in a study of OX40 agonist ivuxolimab in advanced cancers. Produced via immunoSEQ multiplex PCR; TCRdb's table is partial and in-frame only. The table shows about 73,000 clones, with around 88% occurring only once. Specimen: CD4+ or CD8+ T cells sorted from blood, collected in a trial of the OX40 agonist ivuxolimab. The receptor source for this set is an adult with an advanced solid tumor such as melanoma, head and neck, liver or kidney cancer.

The chain employs TRBV5-1 and TRBJ2-3, with D perhaps matching TRBD2 (5 bases). Per germline, CDR1 SGHRS and CDR2 YFSETQ. The V end was cut by 0 bases, the J end by 2 bases, with 7 bases between. This CDR3 is built from 14 residues. Written as DNA, the CDR3 is TGCGCCAGCAGCTTGGCCGGGGTCACAGATACGCAGTATTTT. Translated: CASSLAGVTDTQYF. The complete variable domain, with remaining parts taken from reference TRBV5-1 and TRBJ2-3, reads KAGVTQTPRYLIKTRGQQVTLSCSPISGHRSVSWYQQTPGQGLQFLFEYFSETQRNKGNFPGRFSGRQFSNSRSEMNVSTLELGDSALYLCASSLAGVTDTQYFGPGTRLTVL.

The rearrangement links TRBV23-1 to TRBJ2-1; 8 nucleotides line up with TRBD1. TRBV23-1 is an ORF, with its function uncertain. The CDR3 extends over 17 amino acids. The junction had 13 bases not matched to a gene; V was cut back by 3 bases and J by 6 bases. CDR3 loop: CASSHPGRGRGGNEQFF. The CDR3 nucleotides are TGCGCCAGCAGTCACCCCGGCAGGGGGCGGGGTGGCAATGAGCAGTTCTTC.

This clone was counted between two and nine times. The V gene is TRBV7-3, the J gene TRBJ1-1; D ambiguous. Germline V gene sequence: CDR1 SGHTA, CDR2 FQGTGA. With 5 bases removed from V and 0 bases from J, the gap between germline ends came to 13 bases. This CDR3 is 15 amino acids long. The CDR3 sequence is CASSPHSGLNTEAFF. CDR3 DNA sequence: TGTGCCAGCAGCCCGCATTCCGGGTTGAACACTGAAGCTTTCTTT.

The rearrangement uses TRBV19 and TRBJ1-1; D possibly corresponds to TRBD1 (5 bases). Germline CDR1 is LNHDA and CDR2 is SQIVND (reference sequence). The V end lost 5 bases, the J end lost 2 bases, and 9 bases lay between the germline ends. The CDR3 runs to 13 residues. Here the CDR3 DNA reads TGTGCCAGTAGTGCAGGGAGAAACACTGAAGCTTTCTTT. As protein: CASSAGRNTEAFF.

The V call is TRBV7-9, the J call TRBJ2-5; TRBD2 might be the D (6 bases). Germline CDR1 SEHNR, CDR2 FQNEAQ (reference sequence). The CDR3 runs to 14 residues. V lost 11 bases, J lost 1 base, and 17 bases lay in between. DNA of the CDR3: TGTGCCTGGGGGGTTGGGACCACCCAAGAGACCCAGTACTTC. It translates to CAWGVGTTQETQYF.

The sample holds one count of this clone. This chain uses TRBV2 with TRBJ1-1; D gene uncertain. This CDR3 has 13 residues. The germline gives CDR1 SNHLY, CDR2 FYNNEI. The ends were cut back, 6 bases at V and 7 bases at J, with 15 bases in the middle. CDR3 residues: CASREYTGNEAFF. The CDR3, as DNA: TGTGCCAGCAGGGAGTATACCGGGAATGAAGCTTTCTTT.

The chain joins TRBV6-6 to TRBJ1-1; D gene ambiguous. Trimming left V 4 bases short and J 0 bases short, with 6 bases between. Germline CDR1 reads MNHNY; CDR2 reads SVGAGI (reference sequence). The length of the CDR3 is 13 residues. In DNA, the CDR3 is TGTGCCAGCAGTTCCTCCATGAACACTGAAGCTTTCTTT. It encodes CASSSSMNTEAFF.